This TCR beta chain is from a study of response to subunit inactivated influenza vaccine. This CDR3 spans 17 amino acids. Trimming cost V 6 bases and J 0 bases; bases outside gene matches: 6. Via MiXCR, TCRdb re-called the RT-PCR reads, giving one row per CDR3 protein. This sample has 500,000 to 550,000 distinct CDR3 sequences, with under 9% found just once. Study results and limitations: With each seasonal influenza vaccination, the authors suggested, few new T cells are recruited.

With regard to this clonotype: No antigen is known for it.

The sequenced sample was PBMCs from blood, obtained less than 30 months after vaccination. The rearrangement uses TRBV12-3 or TRBV12-4 and TRBJ2-6; the match to TRBD1 covers 9 bases. The clonotype originates from a man in his fifties or sixties who received an inactivated influenza vaccine. CDR3 loop: CASRSGTGRSGANVLTF. In DNA form, the CDR3 reads TGTGCCAGCAGGTCCGGGACAGGGCGCTCTGGGGCCAACGTCCTGACTTTC.